A selection of T cell receptor beta chains follows, all from one sample in a study of cytomegalovirus exposure and HLA in healthy donors. Measured with immunoSEQ multiplex PCR; TCRdb has only the in-frame clones, and not every one. The top ten hold approximately 1.5% of the sample, which has more than 150,000 clones, 70% to 85% seen once. Input material: PBMCs. These TCRs come from a male donor in good health and CMV-seronegative. Each CDR3 is given with its conserved first and last residue. Each record gives: D gene, clone size, J gene, V gene, CDR3 protein, CDR3 DNA. D genes are given only for firm matches. Clone sizes are given selectively: once, few, many, or a class where the clone is expanded.

d_gene: NA; abundance: once; j_gene: TRBJ2-5; v_gene: TRBV29-1; CDR3aa: CSAAGSLGETQYF; CDR3nt: TGCAGCGCTGCGGGCTCTCTGGGGGAGACCCAGTACTTC
d_gene: TRBD2; abundance: once; j_gene: TRBJ2-7; v_gene: TRBV28; CDR3aa: CASRESLAGTYEQYF; CDR3nt: TGTGCCAGCAGAGAGAGTCTAGCGGGAACCTACGAGCAGTACTTC
d_gene: TRBD2; abundance: NA; j_gene: TRBJ2-7; v_gene: TRBV4-3; CDR3aa: CASSQVLGGGQGEQYF; CDR3nt: TGCGCCAGCAGCCAAGTACTGGGCGGGGGTCAGGGAGAGCAGTACTTC
d_gene: NA; abundance: NA; j_gene: TRBJ2-2; v_gene: TRBV27; CDR3aa: CASRGPSNTGELFF; CDR3nt: TGTGCCAGCCGAGGTCCCAGCAACACCGGGGAGCTGTTTTTT
d_gene: TRBD1; abundance: NA; j_gene: TRBJ1-6; v_gene: TRBV5-6; CDR3aa: CASSLGKARGNSPLHF; CDR3nt: TGTGCCAGCAGCCTGGGGAAGGCCAGGGGGAATTCACCCCTCCACTTT
d_gene: TRBD2; abundance: NA; j_gene: TRBJ2-5; v_gene: TRBV2; CDR3aa: CASSGLAGERETQYF; CDR3nt: TGTGCCAGCAGCGGACTAGCGGGAGAGAGAGAGACCCAGTACTTC
d_gene: TRBD1; abundance: NA; j_gene: TRBJ2-1; v_gene: TRBV5-1; CDR3aa: CASSLGMGTGMEYNEQFF; CDR3nt: TGCGCCAGCAGCTTGGGAATGGGGACAGGGATGGAATACAATGAGCAGTTCTTC
d_gene: NA; abundance: NA; j_gene: TRBJ2-7; v_gene: TRBV7-2; CDR3aa: CASSLYQGRGEQYF; CDR3nt: TGTGCCAGCAGCCTTTACCAGGGAAGGGGCGAGCAGTACTTC
d_gene: NA; abundance: NA; j_gene: TRBJ2-7; v_gene: TRBV5-4; CDR3aa: CASSPLGSGSYEQYF; CDR3nt: TGTGCCAGCAGCCCCCTGGGGAGCGGATCCTACGAGCAGTACTTC
d_gene: NA; abundance: NA; j_gene: TRBJ2-3; v_gene: TRBV4-2; CDR3aa: CASSSLQASSTDTQYF; CDR3nt: TGTGCCAGCAGCTCCTTACAGGCGTCTAGCACAGATACGCAGTATTTT
d_gene: NA; abundance: NA; j_gene: TRBJ2-5; v_gene: TRBV7-3; CDR3aa: CASSADGRGETQYF; CDR3nt: TGTGCCAGCAGCGCGGACGGAAGAGGGGAGACCCAGTACTTC
d_gene: NA; abundance: NA; j_gene: TRBJ2-5; v_gene: TRBV4-3; CDR3aa: CASSQMTSGGTQYF; CDR3nt: TGCGCCAGCAGCCAGATGACTAGTGGAGGGACCCAGTACTTC
d_gene: NA; abundance: NA; j_gene: TRBJ1-2; v_gene: TRBV28; CDR3aa: CASSLGTYGYTF; CDR3nt: TGTGCCAGCAGCTTAGGGACATATGGCTACACCTTC
d_gene: NA; abundance: NA; j_gene: TRBJ1-4; v_gene: TRBV25-1; CDR3aa: CASSGPGSNEKLFF; CDR3nt: TGTGCCAGCAGTGGACCCGGGTCTAATGAAAAACTGTTTTTT
d_gene: NA; abundance: NA; j_gene: TRBJ2-6; v_gene: TRBV21-1; CDR3aa: CASSKAGRDSGANVLTF; CDR3nt: TGTGCCAGCAGCAAAGCCGGCCGGGACTCTGGGGCCAACGTCCTGACTTTC
d_gene: TRBD2; abundance: NA; j_gene: TRBJ2-7; v_gene: TRBV5-1; CDR3aa: CASSLGPSGRLAIGEQYF; CDR3nt: TGCGCCAGCAGCTTGGGGCCTAGCGGGAGGCTGGCAATCGGCGAGCAGTACTTC
d_gene: TRBD2; abundance: NA; j_gene: TRBJ2-7; v_gene: TRBV29-1; CDR3aa: CSVSSGTSAYEQYF; CDR3nt: TGCAGCGTTTCGTCCGGGACTAGCGCTTACGAGCAGTACTTC
d_gene: NA; abundance: NA; j_gene: TRBJ2-1; v_gene: TRBV5-6; CDR3aa: CASSPETGSSYNEQFF; CDR3nt: TGTGCCAGCAGCCCTGAAACAGGGAGCTCCTACAATGAGCAGTTCTTC
d_gene: NA; abundance: few; j_gene: TRBJ2-7; v_gene: TRBV30; CDR3aa: CAWSWVAGQTAQYF; CDR3nt: TGTGCCTGGAGTTGGGTAGCGGGACAGACGGCCCAGTACTTC
d_gene: NA; abundance: NA; j_gene: TRBJ2-7; v_gene: TRBV7-9; CDR3aa: CASTRGLEIYEQYF; CDR3nt: TGTGCCAGCACCCGAGGGCTGGAAATCTACGAGCAGTACTTC
d_gene: NA; abundance: NA; j_gene: TRBJ2-2; v_gene: TRBV27; CDR3aa: CASRLPANGGTGELFF; CDR3nt: TGTGCCAGCAGATTACCGGCGAACGGGGGCACCGGGGAGCTGTTTTTT
d_gene: NA; abundance: NA; j_gene: TRBJ1-4; v_gene: TRBV6-5; CDR3aa: CASSNRPNEKLFF; CDR3nt: TGTGCCAGCAGTAACAGGCCAAATGAAAAACTGTTTTTT
d_gene: NA; abundance: NA; j_gene: TRBJ1-1; v_gene: TRBV5-4; CDR3aa: CASARELNTEAFF; CDR3nt: TGTGCCAGCGCCCGGGAGTTGAACACTGAAGCTTTCTTT
d_gene: NA; abundance: NA; j_gene: TRBJ2-3; v_gene: TRBV11-1; CDR3aa: CASSLMSSDTQYF; CDR3nt: TGTGCCAGCAGCTTAATGAGCTCCGATACGCAGTATTTT